The clone carrying this T cell receptor beta chain was observed many times. The antigen is unknown. This record comes from a study of T cell repertoires in cytomegalovirus infection. TCRdb fed the reads into MiXCR, producing one record per CDR3 protein. The top ten clones hold around 19% of a sample with roughly 310,000 distinct CDR3 sequences, under 35% of them seen once. Germline loops: CDR1 MNHEY, CDR2 SVGEGT. Trimming pared 0 bases from V and 0 bases from J, leaving 15 bases between. The CDR3 totals 17 residues. The origin of this receptor is a human donor in good health (CMV status not recorded). Some clones in this sample may be carry-over from other donors' samples. Sequencing was performed on cultured PBMCs, taken from culture after CMV antigen stimulation. This rearrangement joins TRBV6-2 or TRBV6-3 to TRBJ2-7, with unresolved D. CDR3 loop: CASSYSRASRSSYEQYF. CDR3 nucleotide sequence: TGTGCCAGCAGTTACTCGCGAGCTTCGAGGAGCTCCTACGAGCAGTACTTC.